The sequence of this TCR beta chain was determined in a study of shared T cell receptors in the human thymus. The protocol was immunoSEQ multiplex PCR, while the TCRdb copy is restricted to in-frame clones and leaves out a portion. The sample includes about 730,000 clones, 80% to 90% of them seen just once. The germline V and J ends were trimmed by 3 bases and 9 bases, with 10 bases remaining between them. The CDR3 contains 12 residues. Germline V gene data show CDR1 as ENHRY and CDR2 as SYGVKD. These data were likewise used in another study, on human thymus T cells. Turning to that study: Obtained as resections during corrective heart surgery, the thymus tissue was then studied. Among unrelated individuals, related research reported thymic repertoires that overlapped highly.

The sequence derives from a girl less than two years old with a congenital heart defect. The sequencing sample was made of thymocytes. The chain is built from TRBV10-3 and TRBJ2-3, with D uncertain. The chain's CDR3 is CAISDTYLTQYF. The DNA of the CDR3 is TGTGCCATCAGTGATACGTACTTAACGCAGTATTTT.